This paragraph covers one TCR beta chain sequence. Its target is unknown. The study drew the donors from its 120-subject validation cohort, separate from the 666-subject first cohort. This entry comes from a study of cytomegalovirus exposure and HLA in healthy donors. The repertoire was sequenced with immunoSEQ multiplex PCR; TCRdb's copy has only in-frame clones and lacks some. This table holds 150,000 to 200,000 clones, approximately 86% found once. Study outcomes and limitations: Published work reported that the classifier diagnosed cytomegalovirus status with high specificity and sensitivity. Across donors, most TCRs were seen rarely, yet some public ones were widespread. A few chains tied to CMV proved CMV antigen-specific in vitro.

The source of this sequence is a young man in good health and CMV-seropositive. The specimen was PBMCs.

CDR3 nucleotides: TGCAGCGTGGTCAGGGGAACGAACACCGGGGAGCTGTTTTTT. Its translation: CSVVRGTNTGELFF. V usage is TRBV29-1 and J usage is TRBJ2-2, with TRBD1 as a possible D gene (6 bases). The CDR3 totals 14 residues. Trimming removed 6 bases at V and 0 bases at J, with 11 bases between. Germline loops: CDR1 SQVTM, CDR2 ANQGSEA.